This T cell receptor (beta chain) emerged from a study of Graves' ophthalmopathy and Graves' hyperthyroidism. Amplification of TCR beta CDR3 regions used RNA transcripts. After a first-round RT-PCR with HTBI primers, a second-round multiplex PCR was run. TCRdb passed the multiplex PCR reads through MiXCR, listing each CDR3 protein once. The sample yields 350,000 or so distinct CDR3 sequences, about a sixth seen once. V lost 6 bases and J lost 4, with 21 bases in between. The CDR3 has 15 residues. The germline CDR1 and CDR2 sequences are DFQATT and SNEGSKA (reference sequence). In this sample, this clonotype turned up many times.

V and J are TRBV20-1 and TRBJ2-5; perhaps TRBD2 as D (5 bases). This receptor was taken from an adult man with Graves' ophthalmopathy. The source material was peripheral blood. In nucleotides, the CDR3 is TGCAGTGCCGAAAGCGGACCAATACGGGGAGAGACCCAGTACTTC. This codes for CSAESGPIRGETQYF.